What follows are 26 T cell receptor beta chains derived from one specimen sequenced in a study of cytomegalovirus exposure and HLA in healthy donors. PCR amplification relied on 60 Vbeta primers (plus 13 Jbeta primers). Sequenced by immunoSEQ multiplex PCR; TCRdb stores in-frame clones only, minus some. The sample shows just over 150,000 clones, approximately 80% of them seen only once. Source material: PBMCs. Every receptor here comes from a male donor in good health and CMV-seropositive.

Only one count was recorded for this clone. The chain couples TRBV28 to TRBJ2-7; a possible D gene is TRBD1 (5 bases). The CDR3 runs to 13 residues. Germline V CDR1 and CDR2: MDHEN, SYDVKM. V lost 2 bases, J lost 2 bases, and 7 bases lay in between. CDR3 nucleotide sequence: TGTGCCAGCAGTTTAAGGGGAACCTACGAGCAGTACTTC. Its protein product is CASSLRGTYEQYF.

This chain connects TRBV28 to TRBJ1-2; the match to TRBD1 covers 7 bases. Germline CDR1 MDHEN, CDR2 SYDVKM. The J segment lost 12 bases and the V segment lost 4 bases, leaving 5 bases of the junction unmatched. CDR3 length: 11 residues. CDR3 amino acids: CASSSGQAHTF. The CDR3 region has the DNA TGTGCCAGCAGTTCCGGACAGGCTCACACCTTC.

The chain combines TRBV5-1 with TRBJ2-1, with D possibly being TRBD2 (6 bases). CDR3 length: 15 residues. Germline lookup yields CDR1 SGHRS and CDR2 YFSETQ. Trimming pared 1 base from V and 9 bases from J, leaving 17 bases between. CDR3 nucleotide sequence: TGCGCCAGCAGCTTGTCAGGGCCGGGAGTGGGTGAGCAGTTCTTC. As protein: CASSLSGPGVGEQFF.

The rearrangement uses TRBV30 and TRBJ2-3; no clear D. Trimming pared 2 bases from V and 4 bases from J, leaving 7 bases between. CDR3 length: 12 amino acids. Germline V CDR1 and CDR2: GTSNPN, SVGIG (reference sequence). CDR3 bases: TGTGCCTGGAGTCCCGGTCCAGATACGCAGTATTTT. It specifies CAWSPGPDTQYF.

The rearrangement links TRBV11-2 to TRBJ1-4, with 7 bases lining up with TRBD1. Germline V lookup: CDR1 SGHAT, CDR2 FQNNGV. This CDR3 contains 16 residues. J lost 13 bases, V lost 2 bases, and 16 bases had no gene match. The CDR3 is CASSLRGQPIPTRLFF. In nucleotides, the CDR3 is TGTGCCAGCAGCTTAAGGGGGCAGCCCATCCCAACGCGACTGTTTTTT.

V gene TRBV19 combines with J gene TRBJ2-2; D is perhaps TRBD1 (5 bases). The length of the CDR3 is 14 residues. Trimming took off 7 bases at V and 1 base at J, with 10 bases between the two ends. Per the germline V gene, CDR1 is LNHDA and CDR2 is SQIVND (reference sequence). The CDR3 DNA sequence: TGTGCCAGTAACAGGCAGCTGAACACCGGGGAGCTGTTTTTT. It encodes CASNRQLNTGELFF.

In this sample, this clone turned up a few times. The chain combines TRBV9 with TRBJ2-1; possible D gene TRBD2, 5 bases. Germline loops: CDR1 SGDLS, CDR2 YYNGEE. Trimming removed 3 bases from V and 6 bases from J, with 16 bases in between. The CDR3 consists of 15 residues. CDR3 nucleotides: TGTGCCAGCAGCGGGGGTTGGTCCGGGGTCAATGAGCAGTTCTTC. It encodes CASSGGWSGVNEQFF.

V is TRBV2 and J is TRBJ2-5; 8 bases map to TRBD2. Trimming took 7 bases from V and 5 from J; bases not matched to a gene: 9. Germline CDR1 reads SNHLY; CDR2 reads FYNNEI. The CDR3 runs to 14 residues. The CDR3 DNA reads TGTGCCAGCATTCCTCGGACTAGCAGGGAGACCCAGTACTTC. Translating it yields CASIPRTSRETQYF.

The CDR3, as DNA: TGTGCCAGCAGCGTGGGACAGACCTACGAGCAGTACTTC. Its protein product is CASSVGQTYEQYF. V usage is TRBV7-9 and J usage is TRBJ2-7; 7 bases agree with TRBD1. After removal of 5 bases from V and 2 bases from J, the junction contained 3 bases not matched to a gene. The germline CDR1 and CDR2 sequences are SEHNR and FQNEAQ (reference sequence). CDR3 length equals 13 residues. The full variable domain, with the rest looked up from reference TRBV7-9 and TRBJ2-7, is DTGVSQNPRHKITKRGQNVTFRCDPISEHNRLYWYRQTLGQGPEFLTYFQNEAQLEKSRLLSDRFSAERPKGSFSTLEIQRTEQGDSAMYLCASSVGQTYEQYFGPGTRLTVT.

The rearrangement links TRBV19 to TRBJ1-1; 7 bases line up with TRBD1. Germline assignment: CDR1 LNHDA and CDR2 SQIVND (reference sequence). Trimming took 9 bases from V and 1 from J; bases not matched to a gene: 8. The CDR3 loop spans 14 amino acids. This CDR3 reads CASLFGTANTEAFF. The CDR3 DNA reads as TGTGCCAGCCTCTTCGGGACAGCGAACACTGAAGCTTTCTTT.

The CDR3 protein is CASSRTFSSNQPQHF. Written as DNA, the CDR3 is TGTGCCAGCAGCCGGACTTTCAGCTCCAATCAGCCCCAGCATTTT. The V gene is TRBV7-2, the J gene TRBJ1-5; D unclear. The CDR3 covers 15 residues. Trimming stripped 5 bases from V and 3 bases from J, with 14 bases between. Germline V CDR1 and CDR2: SGHTA, FQGNSA.

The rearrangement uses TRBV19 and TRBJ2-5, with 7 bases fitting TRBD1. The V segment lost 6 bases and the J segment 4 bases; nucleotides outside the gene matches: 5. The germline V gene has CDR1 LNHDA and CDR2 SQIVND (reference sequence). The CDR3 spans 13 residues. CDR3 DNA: TGTGCCAGTAGGAAGACAGGGATAGAGACCCAGTACTTC. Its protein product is CASRKTGIETQYF.

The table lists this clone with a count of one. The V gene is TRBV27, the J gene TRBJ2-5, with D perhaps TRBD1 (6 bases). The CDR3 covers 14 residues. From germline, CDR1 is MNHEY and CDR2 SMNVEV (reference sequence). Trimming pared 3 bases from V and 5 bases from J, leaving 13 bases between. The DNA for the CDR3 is TGTGCCAGCAGTTTTCTGGGCAGGGGTGAGACCCAGTACTTC. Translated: CASSFLGRGETQYF.

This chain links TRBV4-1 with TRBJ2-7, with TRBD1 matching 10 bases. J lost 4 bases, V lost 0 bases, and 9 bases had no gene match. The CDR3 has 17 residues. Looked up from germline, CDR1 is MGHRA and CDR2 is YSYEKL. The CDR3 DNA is TGCGCCAGCAGCCAAGAGCACCGGGACAGGGGAAGGTACGAGCAGTACTTC. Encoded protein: CASSQEHRDRGRYEQYF.

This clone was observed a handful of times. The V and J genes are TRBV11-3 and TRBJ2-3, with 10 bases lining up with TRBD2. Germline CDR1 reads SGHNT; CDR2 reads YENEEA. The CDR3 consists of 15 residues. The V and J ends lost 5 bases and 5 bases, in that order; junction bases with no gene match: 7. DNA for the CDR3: TGTGCCAGCAGCGTACAGCGGGAGGGCCTAGATACGCAGTATTTT. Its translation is CASSVQREGLDTQYF.

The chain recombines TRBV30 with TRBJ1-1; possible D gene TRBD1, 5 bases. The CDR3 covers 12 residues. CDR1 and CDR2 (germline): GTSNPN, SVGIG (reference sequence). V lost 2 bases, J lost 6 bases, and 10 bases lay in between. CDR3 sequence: CAWSQGFAEAFF. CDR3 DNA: TGTGCCTGGAGTCAGGGCTTCGCTGAAGCTTTCTTT.

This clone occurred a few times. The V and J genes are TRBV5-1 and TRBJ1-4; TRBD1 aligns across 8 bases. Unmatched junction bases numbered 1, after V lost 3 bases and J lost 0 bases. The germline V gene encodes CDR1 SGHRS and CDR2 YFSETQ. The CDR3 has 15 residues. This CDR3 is CASSSTGATNEKLFF. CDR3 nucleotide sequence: TGCGCCAGCAGCTCGACAGGGGCAACTAATGAAAAACTGTTTTTT.

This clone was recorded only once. The CDR3 coding sequence is TGTGCCAGCAGCTTCACAGGGTTCAGTTCCTATAATTCACCCCTCCACTTT. It yields the protein CASSFTGFSSYNSPLHF. The gene calls are TRBV5-8 and TRBJ1-6; perhaps TRBD1 as D (6 bases). CDR1 and CDR2 from the germline V gene are SGHTS and YDEGEE. The CDR3 runs to 17 residues. The V gene lost 2 bases and the J gene lost 1 base, with 13 bases spanning the gap.

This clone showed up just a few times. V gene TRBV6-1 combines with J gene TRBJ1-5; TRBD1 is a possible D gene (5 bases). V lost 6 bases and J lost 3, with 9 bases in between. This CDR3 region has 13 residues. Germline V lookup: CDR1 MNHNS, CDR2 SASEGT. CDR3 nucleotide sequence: TGTGCCAGCAGAGAGGGACTCAATCAGCCCCAGCATTTT. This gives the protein CASREGLNQPQHF.

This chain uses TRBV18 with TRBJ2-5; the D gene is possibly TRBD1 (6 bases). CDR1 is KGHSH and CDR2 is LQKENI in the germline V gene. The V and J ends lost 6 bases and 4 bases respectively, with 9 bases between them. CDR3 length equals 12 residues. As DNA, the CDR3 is TGTGCCAGCTCGATGGACAGAGAGACCCAGTACTTC. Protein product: CASSMDRETQYF.

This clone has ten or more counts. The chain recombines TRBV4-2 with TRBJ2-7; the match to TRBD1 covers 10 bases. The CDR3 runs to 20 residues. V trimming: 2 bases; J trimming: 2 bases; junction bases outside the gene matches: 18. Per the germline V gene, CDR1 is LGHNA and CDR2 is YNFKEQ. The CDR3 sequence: CASSQIPGQGLILPPYEQYF. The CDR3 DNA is TGTGCCAGCAGCCAAATACCGGGACAGGGGCTAATACTACCTCCCTACGAGCAGTACTTC.

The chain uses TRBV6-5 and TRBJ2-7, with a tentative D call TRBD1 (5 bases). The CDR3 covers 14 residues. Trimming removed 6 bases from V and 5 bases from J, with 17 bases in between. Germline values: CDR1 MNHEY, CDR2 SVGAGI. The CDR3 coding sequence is TGTGCCAGCAGCCGGACAATCGACCTGAACGAGCAGTACTTC. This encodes CASSRTIDLNEQYF.

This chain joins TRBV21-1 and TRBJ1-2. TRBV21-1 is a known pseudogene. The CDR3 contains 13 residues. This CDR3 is CASSALWAGGYTF. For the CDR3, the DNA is TGTGCCAGCAGCGCCCTTTGGGCGGGCGGCTACACCTTC.

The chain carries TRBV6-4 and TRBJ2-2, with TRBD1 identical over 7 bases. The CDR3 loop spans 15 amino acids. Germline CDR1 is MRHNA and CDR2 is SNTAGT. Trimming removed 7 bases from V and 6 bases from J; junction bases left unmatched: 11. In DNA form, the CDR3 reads TGTGCCAGCAAGTGGGAGACAGGGATGTCCGGGGAGCTGTTTTTT. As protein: CASKWETGMSGELFF.

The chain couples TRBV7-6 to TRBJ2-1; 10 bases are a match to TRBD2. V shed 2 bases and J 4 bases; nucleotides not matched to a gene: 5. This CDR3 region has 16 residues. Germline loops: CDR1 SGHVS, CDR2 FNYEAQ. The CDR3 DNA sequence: TGTGCCAGCAGCTTAACCGGGACTAGCGAGTACAATGAGCAGTTCTTC. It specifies CASSLTGTSEYNEQFF. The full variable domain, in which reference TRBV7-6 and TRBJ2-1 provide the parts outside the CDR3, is GAGVSQSPRYKVTKRGQDVALRCDPISGHVSLYWYRQALGQGPEFLTYFNYEAQQDKSGLPNDRFSAERPEGSISTLTIQRTEQRDSAMYRCASSLTGTSEYNEQFFGPGTRLTVL.

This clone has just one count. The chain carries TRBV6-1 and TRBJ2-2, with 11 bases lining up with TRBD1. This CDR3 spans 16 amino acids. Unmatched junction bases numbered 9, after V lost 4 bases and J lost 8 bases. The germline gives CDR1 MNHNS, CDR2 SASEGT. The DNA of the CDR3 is TGTGCCAGCAGTGCATCACGGGACAGGGGGTCTGGGGAGCTGTTTTTT. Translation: CASSASRDRGSGELFF.